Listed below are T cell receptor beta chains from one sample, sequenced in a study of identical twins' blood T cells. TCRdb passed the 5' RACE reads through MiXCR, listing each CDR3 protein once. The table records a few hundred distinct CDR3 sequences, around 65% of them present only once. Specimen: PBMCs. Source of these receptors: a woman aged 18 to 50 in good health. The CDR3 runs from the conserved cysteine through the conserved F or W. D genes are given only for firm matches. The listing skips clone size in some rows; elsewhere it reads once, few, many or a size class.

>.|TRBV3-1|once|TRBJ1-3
CASSLPVGNTIYF
TGTGCCAGCAGCCTTCCCGTTGGAAACACCATATATTTT
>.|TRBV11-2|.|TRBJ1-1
CASSLSGNTEAFF
TGTGCCAGCAGCTTATCAGGGAACACTGAAGCTTTCTTT
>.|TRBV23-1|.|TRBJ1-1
CASSQSLRYNTGAFF
TGCGCCAGCAGTCAATCGCTGAGATACAACACTGGAGCTTTCTTT
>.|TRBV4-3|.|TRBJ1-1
CASGPTGNTEAFF
TGCGCCAGCGGCCCGACAGGGAACACTGAAGCTTTCTTT
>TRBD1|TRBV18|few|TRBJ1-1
CASSSQGASTEAFF
TGTGCCAGCTCATCACAGGGGGCCAGCACTGAAGCTTTCTTT
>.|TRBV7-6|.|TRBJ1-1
CASSERPQDRLNTEAFF
TGTGCCAGCAGCGAAAGACCGCAGGACAGACTGAACACTGAAGCTTTCTTT
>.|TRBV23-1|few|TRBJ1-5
CASSQSGRPNQPQHF
TGCGCCAGCAGTCAATCAGGTCGTCCCAATCAGCCCCAGCATTTT
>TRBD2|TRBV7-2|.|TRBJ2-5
CASSLISGWETQYF
TGTGCCAGCAGCTTAATTAGCGGGTGGGAGACCCAGTACTTC
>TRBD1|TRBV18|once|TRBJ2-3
CASSLDRVSTDTQYF
TGTGCCAGCTCATTGGACAGGGTTAGCACAGATACGCAGTATTTT
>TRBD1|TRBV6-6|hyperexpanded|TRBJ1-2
CASKKDRDYGYTF
TGTGCCAGCAAAAAAGACAGGGACTATGGCTACACCTTC
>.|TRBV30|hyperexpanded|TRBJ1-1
CAWSRQTNTEAFF
TGTGCCTGGAGTAGGCAGACGAACACTGAAGCTTTCTTT
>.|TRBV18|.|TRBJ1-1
CASSPARVGNTEAFF
TGTGCCAGCTCACCTGCCAGGGTAGGAAACACTGAAGCTTTCTTT
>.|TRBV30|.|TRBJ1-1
CAWSVGGLGTEAFF
TGTGCCTGGAGTGTAGGGGGGCTGGGCACTGAAGCTTTCTTT
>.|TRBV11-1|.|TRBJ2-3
CASSSWTSTDTQYF
TGTGCCAGTAGCTCTTGGACTAGCACAGATACGCAGTATTTT
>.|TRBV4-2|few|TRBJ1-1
CASSRNPVGGRAEAFF
TGTGCCAGCAGCCGCAATCCGGTGGGGGGGCGAGCTGAAGCTTTCTTT
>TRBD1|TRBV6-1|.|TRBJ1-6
CASSPGQGIPYNSPPHF
TGTGCCAGCAGCCCGGGACAGGGGATCCCCTATAATTCACCCCCCCACTTT
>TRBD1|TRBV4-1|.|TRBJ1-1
CASQNRGNTEAFF
TGCGCCAGCCAAAACAGGGGGAACACTGAAGCTTTCTTT
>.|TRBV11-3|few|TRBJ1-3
CASSLGSSGNTIYF
TGTGCCAGCAGCTTAGGAAGCTCTGGAAACACCATATATTTT
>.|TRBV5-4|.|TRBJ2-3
CASSPYTGVTQYF
TGTGCCAGCAGTCCCTACACCGGGGTTACGCAGTATTTT
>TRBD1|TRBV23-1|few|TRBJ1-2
CASSPRTGILGYTF
TGCGCCAGCAGTCCTAGGACAGGGATTCTTGGCTACACCTTC
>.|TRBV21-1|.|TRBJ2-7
CLLAGGPPAYEQYF
TGTCTACTAGCGGGAGGGCCCCCCGCCTACGAGCAGTACTTC
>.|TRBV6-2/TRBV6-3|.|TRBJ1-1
CASNGRGSTEAFF
TGTGCCAGCAACGGACGGGGTAGCACTGAAGCTTTCTTT
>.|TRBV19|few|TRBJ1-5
CASSYQGNQPQHF
TGTGCCAGTAGTTATCAGGGAAATCAGCCCCAGCATTTT
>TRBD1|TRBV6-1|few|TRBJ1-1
CASRGQGWAFF
TGTGCCAGCAGGGGACAGGGTTGGGCTTTCTTT
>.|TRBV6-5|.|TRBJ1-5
CASSYGTGTNQHF
TGTGCCAGCAGTTACGGCACTGGGACAAATCAGCATTTT
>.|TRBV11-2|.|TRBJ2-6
CASSLWSGITSGANVLAF
TGTGCCAGCAGCTTATGGTCCGGGATTACCTCTGGGGCCAACGTCCTGGCTTTC
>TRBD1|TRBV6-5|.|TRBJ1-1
CASSSLSSGGSYTEAFF
TGTGCCAGCAGTTCCCTCAGCTCAGGGGGCAGTTACACTGAAGCTTTCTTT
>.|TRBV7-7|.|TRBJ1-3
CASSRRCSSFSGNTIYF
TGTGCTAGCAGCCGAAGGTGCAGCAGTTTCTCTGGAAACACCATATATTTT
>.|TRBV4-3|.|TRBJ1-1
CASSLGQGLVTEAFF
TGCGCCAGCAGCTTGGGTCAGGGCCTCGTGACTGAAGCTTTCTTT
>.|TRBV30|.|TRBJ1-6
CAWSSSGGVVNSPLHF
TGTGCCTGGAGTTCCTCAGGCGGTGTGGTTAATTCACCCCTCCACTTT
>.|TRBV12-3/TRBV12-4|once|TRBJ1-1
CASSFGGGEAFF
TGTGCCAGCAGTTTCGGCGGGGGTGAAGCTTTCTTT
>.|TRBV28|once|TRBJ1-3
CASSLSRSRGTIYF
TGTGCCAGCAGTCTCTCGCGGTCTCGGGGCACCATATATTTT
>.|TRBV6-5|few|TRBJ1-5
CASSYYGVNQPQHF
TGTGCCAGCAGTTACTACGGCGTAAATCAGCCCCAGCATTTT
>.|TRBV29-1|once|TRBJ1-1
CSVDTGFTEAFF
TGCAGCGTTGACACAGGGTTCACTGAAGCTTTCTTT
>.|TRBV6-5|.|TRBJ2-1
CASSYNPYNEQFF
TGTGCCAGCAGTTACAATCCGTACAATGAGCAGTTCTTC
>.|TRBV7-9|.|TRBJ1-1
CASSTGRNTEAFF
TGTGCCAGCAGTACCGGCAGGAACACTGAAGCTTTCTTT
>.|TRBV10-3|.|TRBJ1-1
CAISESQDLNTEAFF
TGTGCCATCAGTGAGTCGCAGGATTTGAACACTGAAGCTTTCTTT